This T cell receptor beta chain was observed in a study of T cell responses to AZD1222 COVID-19 vaccine. Regarding the study as a whole: Repertoire collection took place solely once the T cell response had peaked. Clonal diversity was possibly underestimated; the donors were predominantly white British and more often female. Two doses of AZD1222 preceded a rise in Spike-specific TCR breadth and depth. Spike-wide vaccine-associated CD4 TCRs dominated at 160-218 and 743-854.

The CDR3 spans 16 residues. Germline CDR1 MNHEY, CDR2 SMNVEV (reference sequence). V was clipped by 4 bases and J by 7 bases; unmatched bases: 14. Some clones are missing from TCRdb's copy, which holds only in-frame ones; the method was immunoSEQ multiplex PCR. Of around 61,000 clones detected, over 75% appear once; the ten largest clones hold roughly 16%. Comment on this clone: Its antigen remains unidentified.

This TCR derives from an adult in good health. This specimen consisted of peripheral blood, obtained on day 0 of AZD1222 vaccination. The chain employs TRBV27 and TRBJ2-7; 9 nucleotides agree with TRBD1. The CDR3 bases are TGTGCCAGCAGTTCATCCTCCGGGACAGGGCCTAGGGAGCAGTACTTC. Its protein product is CASSSSSGTGPREQYF.